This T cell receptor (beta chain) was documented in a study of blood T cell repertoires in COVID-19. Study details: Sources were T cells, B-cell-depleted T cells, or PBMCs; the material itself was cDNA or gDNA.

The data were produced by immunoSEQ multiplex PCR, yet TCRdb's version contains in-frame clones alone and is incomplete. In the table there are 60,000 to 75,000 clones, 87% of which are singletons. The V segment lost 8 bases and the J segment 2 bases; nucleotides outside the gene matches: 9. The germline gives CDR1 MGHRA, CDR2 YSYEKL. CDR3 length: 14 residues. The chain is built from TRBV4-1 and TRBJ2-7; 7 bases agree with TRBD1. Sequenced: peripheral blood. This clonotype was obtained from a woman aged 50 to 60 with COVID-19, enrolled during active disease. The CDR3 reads CASRPQGRPYEQYF. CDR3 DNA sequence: TGCGCCAGCCGACCACAGGGGCGCCCCTACGAGCAGTACTTC.